This T cell receptor beta chain stems from a study of PD-1 blockade in classical Hodgkin lymphoma. Study background: Nivolumab was administered to patients intravenously at 3 mg/kg every 2 weeks.

Brentuximab vedotin exposure varied among the patients, all of whom had relapsed after autologous stem cell transplantation. J lost 2 bases, V lost 7 bases, and 6 bases had no gene match. CDR1 and CDR2 from the germline V gene are SQVTM and ANQGSEA. The CDR3 covers 16 residues. Sequencing used immunoSEQ multiplex PCR; TCRdb keeps in-frame clones, though not all of them. The sample lists tens of thousands of clones; around 86% were seen once. The material sequenced was peripheral blood mononuclear cells (PBMCs), taken at baseline. The J gene is TRBJ2-6, the V gene TRBV29-1; 12 positions match TRBD1. The sequence came from a human donor with classical Hodgkin lymphoma. The CDR3 DNA reads TGCAGCGCCCGGGGACAGGGGGCGCCTGGGGCCAACGTCCTGACTTTC. The encoded protein is CSARGQGAPGANVLTF. Complete variable domain (other parts from reference TRBV29-1 and TRBJ2-6): SAVISQKPSRDICQRGTSLTIQCQVDSQVTMMFWYRQQPGQSLTLIATANQGSEATYESGFVIDKFPISRPNLTFSTLTVSNMSPEDSSIYLCSARGQGAPGANVLTFGAGSRLTVL.